Below, one TCR beta chain is given with its context. Specified treatment: oral pan-JAK inhibitor, 5-10 mg twice daily. These data are taken from a study of CD8+ T cells in alopecia areata. Study background: Scoring of severity for treated patients was based on percentage of affected scalp area.

Sequencing used cDNA as its template, made by extracting RNA and reverse transcribing it. Measured with immunoSEQ multiplex PCR; TCRdb has only the in-frame clones, and not every one. The data hold 100,000 to 150,000 clones, with approximately 60% observed a single time. Trimming took 4 bases from V and 9 from J; bases not matched to a gene: 10. The CDR3 consists of 14 residues. Germline assignment: CDR1 SGHVS and CDR2 FNYEAQ. This material consisted of CD4+ T cells sorted from blood, taken at week 4, from a patient treated with tofacitinib. The sequence came from a human donor with alopecia areata. This chain connects TRBV7-6 to TRBJ2-5, with 8 bases matching TRBD1. The CDR3 DNA follows: TGTGCCAGCAGCTCCCCAGGACAGGGAGGTTCCCAGTACTTC. Its protein product is CASSSPGQGGSQYF.